Described below is a single T cell receptor beta chain sequence and its context. In the authors' methods: Quantification of nucleated cells was approximated via reference gene primer amplification. The protocol was immunoSEQ multiplex PCR, while the TCRdb copy is restricted to in-frame clones and leaves out a portion. For V, J and clone size, that table is used; D and trimming come from the DNA. The data show a few hundred thousand clones, 90% seen once. The data belong to a study of blood T cell repertoires in COVID-19. On the study more broadly: Sites in the United States, Italy and Spain provided acute and convalescent COVID-19 samples. From T cells, B-cell-depleted T cells, or PBMCs came the material, which was cDNA or gDNA.

Germline V gene sequence: CDR1 SEHNR, CDR2 FQNEAQ (reference sequence). Germline trimming cut 4 bases from V and 9 bases from J; bases unmatched to any gene: 8. This CDR3 contains 15 residues. Individuals drawn from 24 US areas were about 18 to 90 years old. The sequence came from a woman aged 18-35 years with acute COVID-19. The chain has TRBV7-9 and TRBJ1-6; 8 bases line up with TRBD1. The sample taken for sequencing was PBMCs or T cells enriched from blood (not recorded which). CDR3 nucleotide sequence: TGTGCCAGCAGCTCGGACAGGGAAGTTCGTTCACCCCTCCACTTT. Amino acid sequence: CASSSDREVRSPLHF.